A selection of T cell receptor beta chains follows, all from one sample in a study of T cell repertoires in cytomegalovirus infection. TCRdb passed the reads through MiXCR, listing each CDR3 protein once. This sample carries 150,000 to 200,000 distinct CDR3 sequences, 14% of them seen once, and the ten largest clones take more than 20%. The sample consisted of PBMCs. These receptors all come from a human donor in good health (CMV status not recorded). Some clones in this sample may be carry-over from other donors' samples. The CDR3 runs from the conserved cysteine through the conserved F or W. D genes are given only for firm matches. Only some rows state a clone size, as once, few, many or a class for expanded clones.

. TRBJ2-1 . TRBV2 TGTGCCAGCTGGGTCTATAAGGGAAATGAGCAGTTCTTC CASWVYKGNEQFF
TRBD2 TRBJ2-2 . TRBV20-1 TGCAGTGTCATCAGCGGGAGGGGGAACACCGGGGAGCTGTTTTTT CSVISGRGNTGELFF
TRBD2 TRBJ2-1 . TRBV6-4 TGTGCCAGCAGTGACCCGACTAGCGGGAATGAGCAGTTCTTC CASSDPTSGNEQFF
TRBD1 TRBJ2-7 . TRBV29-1 TGCAGCGTGGCAGGGGGTAGGTACGAGCAGTACTTC CSVAGGRYEQYF
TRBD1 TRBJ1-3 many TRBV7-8 TGTGCCAGCAGCTTAGCGGGGACAGGGAGCCTGGGTGGGTTCACCATATATTTT CASSLAGTGSLGGFTIYF
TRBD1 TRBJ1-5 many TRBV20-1 TGCAGTGCTACCCGGGGACAGGGGGCCAAGGGCAATCAGCCCCAGCATTTT CSATRGQGAKGNQPQHF
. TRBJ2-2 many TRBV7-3 TGTGCCAGCAGCTTTCAGGCCGGGGAGCTGTTTTTT CASSFQAGELFF
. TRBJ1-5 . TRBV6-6 TGTGCCAGCAGCCTGACCTTTAGCAATCAGCCCCAGCATTTT CASSLTFSNQPQHF
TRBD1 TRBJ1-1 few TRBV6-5 TGTGCCAGCAGTTATAGAGGGGGCGCGGCATTCACTGAAGCTTTCTTT CASSYRGGAAFTEAFF
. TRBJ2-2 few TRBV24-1 TGTGCCGTCGATTCAGGCGCCGGGGAGCTGTTTTTT CAVDSGAGELFF
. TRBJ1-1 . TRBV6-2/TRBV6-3 TGTGCCAGCACCGACAGCACTGAAGCTTTCTTT CASTDSTEAFF
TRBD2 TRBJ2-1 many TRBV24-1 TGTGCCACCAGTGACCTCCTAGCGGGAGATGAGCAGTTCTTC CATSDLLAGDEQFF
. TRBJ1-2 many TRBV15 TGTGCCACCAGCAGAGAAATGGGTGGCTACACCTTC CATSREMGGYTF
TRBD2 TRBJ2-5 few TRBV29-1 TGCAGTGGACTAGCGGGCGAGACCCAGTACTTC CSGLAGETQYF
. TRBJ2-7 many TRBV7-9 TGTGCCAGCAGCTTCACAGCCTCTGGCTACGAGCAGTACTTC CASSFTASGYEQYF
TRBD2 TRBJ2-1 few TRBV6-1 TGTGCCAGCAGGTCCACCTCGAGCGGGAGCGGGAATGAGCAGTTCTTC CASRSTSSGSGNEQFF
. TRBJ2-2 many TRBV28 TGTGCCAGCAGTTTTCAGAACACCGGGGAGCTGTTTTTT CASSFQNTGELFF
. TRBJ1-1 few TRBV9 TGTGCCAGCAGCGTAGTTCCGTCACGAGGCACTGAAGCTTTCTTT CASSVVPSRGTEAFF
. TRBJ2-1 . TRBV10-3 TGTGCCATCAGTGAGGGAGGGGACTCACACTCCTACAATGAGCAGTTCTTC CAISEGGDSHSYNEQFF
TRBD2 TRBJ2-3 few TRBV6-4 TGTGCCAGCAGTGCTAGCGGGGGGGCCACAGATACGCAGTATTTT CASSASGGATDTQYF
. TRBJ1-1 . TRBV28 TGTGCCAGCAGTTTGTGGGCCGACCGAGCTTTCTTT CASSLWADRAFF
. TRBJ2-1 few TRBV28 TGTGCCAGCAGTGGCTTGTGGGGCTCCTACAATGAGCAGTTCTTC CASSGLWGSYNEQFF
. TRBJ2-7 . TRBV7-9 TGTGCCAGCAGCTCCCCGAGGGAGGTCTCCTACGAGCAGTACTTC CASSSPREVSYEQYF
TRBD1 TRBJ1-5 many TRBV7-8 TGTGCCAGCAGCTTTGCCAGGGGGGACGTCAAGAGATGGCCCCAGCATTTT CASSFARGDVKRWPQHF
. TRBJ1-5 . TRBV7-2 TGTGCCAGCAGCCCCGAGGGGGGGCTAGGCAATCAGCCCCAGCATTTT CASSPEGGLGNQPQHF
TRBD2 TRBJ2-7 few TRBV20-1 TGCAGTGCTAGAGAGGCGGGAGCTTACGAGCAGTACTTC CSAREAGAYEQYF
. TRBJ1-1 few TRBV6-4 TGTGCCAGCAGTGACGGGACGAACACTGAAGCTTTCTTT CASSDGTNTEAFF
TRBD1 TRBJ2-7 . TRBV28 TGTGCCAGCAGTTTACTCCCGGGACAGGGGTTCGAGCAGTACTTC CASSLLPGQGFEQYF
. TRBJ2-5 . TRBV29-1 TGCAGCGTTGTGAGGTCGGGGACCCAGTACTTC CSVVRSGTQYF
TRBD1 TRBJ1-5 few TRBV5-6 TGTGCCAGCAGCCCTTCTACAGGGGCCGCTGGAGAGTGTTTT CASSPSTGAAGECF
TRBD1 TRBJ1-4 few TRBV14 TGTGCCAGCAGCCGAACCGGGACAGGGGATGAAAAACTGTTTTTT CASSRTGTGDEKLFF
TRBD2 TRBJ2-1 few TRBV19 TGTGCCAGTTTTAGCGGGAGGGCCTGGTACAATGAGCAGTTCTTC CASFSGRAWYNEQFF
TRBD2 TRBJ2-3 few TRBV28 TGTGCCAGCAGTGGAGGGACTAGCGGACGCACAGATACGCAGTATTTT CASSGGTSGRTDTQYF
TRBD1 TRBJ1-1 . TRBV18 TGTGCCAGCTCACCGGGACAGGGGGCTCTTGGTGAAGCTTTCTTT CASSPGQGALGEAFF
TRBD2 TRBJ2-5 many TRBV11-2 TGTGCCAGCAGCTCGGGAGGTCTGGAGACCCAGTACTTC CASSSGGLETQYF
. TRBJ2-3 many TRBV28 TGTGCCAGCAGTCCCCTCGCCCGGGCAGATACGCAGTATTTT CASSPLARADTQYF
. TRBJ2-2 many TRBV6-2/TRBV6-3 TGTGCCAGCACTCAGGGGTTGAACACCGGGGAGCTGTTTTTT CASTQGLNTGELFF
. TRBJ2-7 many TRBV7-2 TGTGCCAGCAGCTTAGAGCCAGGGGACTCCTACGAGCAGTACTTC CASSLEPGDSYEQYF
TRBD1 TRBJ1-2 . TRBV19 TGTGCCAGTAGAACAGGGGGCACTGGCTACACCTTC CASRTGGTGYTF
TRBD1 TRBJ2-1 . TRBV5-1 TGCGCCAGCAGCTTGTTACAGGGGGCCGAGGGTGAGCAGTTCTTC CASSLLQGAEGEQFF
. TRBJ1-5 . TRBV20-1 TGCAGTGCTAGAGATGGGGCCTCACCTGACTATCAGCCCCAGCATTTT CSARDGASPDYQPQHF
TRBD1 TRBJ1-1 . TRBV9 TGTGCCAGCAGCCCTAGGGACAGGTTTAACACTGAAGCTTTCTTT CASSPRDRFNTEAFF
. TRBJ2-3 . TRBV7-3 TGTGCCAGCAGCTTAAGCAGGGGCCCGTCGAGAACGCAGTATTTT CASSLSRGPSRTQYF
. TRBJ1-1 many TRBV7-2 TGTGCCAGCAGCTTACACCAAACGAACACTGAAGCTTTCTTT CASSLHQTNTEAFF
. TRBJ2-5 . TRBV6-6 TGTGCCAGCAGTTATATCCTTGACCAGGGCGGGGAGACCCAGTACTTC CASSYILDQGGETQYF
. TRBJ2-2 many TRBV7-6 TGTGCCAGCAGCTTATATCAGGGCGGCCCTCAAACCGGGGAGCTGTTTTTT CASSLYQGGPQTGELFF
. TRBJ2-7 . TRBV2 TGTGCCAGCAACGAAGGGGGGGCGCGATTCGAGCAGTACTTC CASNEGGARFEQYF
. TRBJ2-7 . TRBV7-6 TGTGCCAGCAGCCGACCTACGGCGGTCAAGCCCTACGAGCAGTACTTC CASSRPTAVKPYEQYF
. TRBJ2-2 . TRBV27 TGTGCCAGCAGTTTAGGGACTTTCACCGGGGAGCTGTTTTTT CASSLGTFTGELFF
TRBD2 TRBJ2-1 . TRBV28 TGTGCCAGCAGTCCGCCCTGGGGGGGAGGGTGGAAGAATGAGCAGTTCTTC CASSPPWGGGWKNEQFF
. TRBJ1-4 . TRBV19 TGTGCCAGTACCCCCCCGGGAGCCTTTAATGAAAAACTGTTTTTT CASTPPGAFNEKLFF
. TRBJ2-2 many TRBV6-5 TGTGCCAGCAGTTACTTGGCCGGGTCTCGGAAAACCGGGGAGCTGTTTTTT CASSYLAGSRKTGELFF
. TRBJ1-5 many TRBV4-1 TGCGCCAGCAGCCAAGACCGGGACATCCTCAATCAGCCCCAGCATTTT CASSQDRDILNQPQHF
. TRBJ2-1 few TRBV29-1 TGCAGCGTTGGCCAGGGGAGTATATATGAGCAGTTCTTC CSVGQGSIYEQFF
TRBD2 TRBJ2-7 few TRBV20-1 TGCAGTGCTAGAGATCCGGGGGGGGGGGCGGACGAGCAGTACTTC CSARDPGGGADEQYF
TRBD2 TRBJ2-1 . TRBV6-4 TGTGCCAGCAGTGAAGTTAGCGGGGGGTTTAATGAGCAGTTCTTC CASSEVSGGFNEQFF
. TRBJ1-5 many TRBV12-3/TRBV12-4 TGTGCCAGCAGTTTGACGGGGCGATCCAATCAGCCCCAGCATTTT CASSLTGRSNQPQHF
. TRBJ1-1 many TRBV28 TGTGCCAGCAGCCGACCGACGACAGTCTCAACCGAAGCTTTCTTT CASSRPTTVSTEAFF
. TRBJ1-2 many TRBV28 TGTGCCAGCAGACCCGGACGGGACTATGGCTACACCTTC CASRPGRDYGYTF